This is a list of T cell receptor beta chains from one sample in a study of blood T cell repertoires in COVID-19. Only in-frame clones appear in the TCRdb table, and some are missing; sequencing was by immunoSEQ multiplex PCR. In the table there are 90,000 to 100,000 clones, approximately 81% of which are singletons. The sequenced sample was peripheral blood. The receptors come from a woman of 80 years or more with acute or convalescent COVID-19. CDR3s include the opening cysteine and the closing phenylalanine or tryptophan. The order of the fields is CDR3 DNA, CDR3 protein, V gene, D gene, J gene, clone size. D genes are given only for firm matches. The size entry is marked missing in some rows and otherwise reads once, few, many or a size class.

TGTGCCAGCAGTTCTGGCAGCCGGAGCGGAAACACCATATATTTT,CASSSGSRSGNTIYF,TRBV7-2,NA,TRBJ1-3,NA
TGTGCCTCGTCGACGGCGGGGGGGCCCCGCGAGCAGTACTTC,CASSTAGGPREQYF,TRBV25-1,TRBD2,TRBJ2-7,NA
TGTGCCAGCAGTGAAGAGACAGCTCAGCCCCAGCATTTT,CASSEETAQPQHF,TRBV6-1,NA,TRBJ1-5,NA
TGTGCCAGCAGTGCTCTCGGGGTGGCTCAGCCCCAGCATTTT,CASSALGVAQPQHF,TRBV27,NA,TRBJ1-5,NA
TGTGCCAGTAGTACCCCAGAACTAGCGGGGGAAGAGACCCAGTACTTC,CASSTPELAGEETQYF,TRBV19,TRBD2,TRBJ2-5,NA
TGCGCCAGCAGCTTGGCGACACTAGCGGGGAGCACAGATACGCAGTATTTT,CASSLATLAGSTDTQYF,TRBV5-1,TRBD2,TRBJ2-3,NA
TGCGCCAGCAGCTTGGCCTTAGCATCCGGGAACACCGGGGAGCTGTTTTTT,CASSLALASGNTGELFF,TRBV5-1,NA,TRBJ2-2,few
TGTGCCAGCAGCTCTGGGGAACGGGGGCCCCAGCATTTT,CASSSGERGPQHF,TRBV7-2,NA,TRBJ1-5,NA
TGTGCCAGCAGCTCAGGGGGTTCAAACTATGGCTACACCTTC,CASSSGGSNYGYTF,TRBV6-6,TRBD1,TRBJ1-2,NA
TGTGCCAGCAGCCAAGGGACAGGGGATGAAAAACTGTTTTTT,CASSQGTGDEKLFF,TRBV3-1/TRBV3-2,TRBD1,TRBJ1-4,NA
TGTGCCAGCTCGGGACGGACGGGACAGGGTTACATGAACACTGAAGCTTTCTTT,CASSGRTGQGYMNTEAFF,TRBV18,TRBD1,TRBJ1-1,NA
TGCAGTGCTAGTCCCGGGACATTCACCGGGGAGCTGTTTTTT,CSASPGTFTGELFF,TRBV20-1,NA,TRBJ2-2,NA
TGTGCCAGCAGTTACCCAAGGACAGAATGGAGCTACGAGCAGTACTTC,CASSYPRTEWSYEQYF,TRBV6-2/TRBV6-3,NA,TRBJ2-7,NA
TGTGCCAGCGTCGACAGGTACGAGCAGTACTTC,CASVDRYEQYF,TRBV28,NA,TRBJ2-7,NA
TGTGCCAGCAGCACCCGACAGGGGCTGACCGGGGAGCTGTTTTTT,CASSTRQGLTGELFF,TRBV7-2,TRBD1,TRBJ2-2,once
TGTGCCAGCAGCGGGGGACAGGGGGCAGGGGAGCTGTTTTTT,CASSGGQGAGELFF,TRBV5-4,TRBD1,TRBJ2-2,once
TGCGCCAGCAGCTTGGACGGCGGGGGGCTTGGCAATCAGCCCCAGCATTTT,CASSLDGGGLGNQPQHF,TRBV5-1,NA,TRBJ1-5,NA
TGCGCCAGCACCCTGCTTGCCACTTACAATGAGCAGTTCTTC,CASTLLATYNEQFF,TRBV5-1,NA,TRBJ2-1,NA
TGTGCCAGCAGCCGACAGGGGGCCGGGGAGCTGTTTTTT,CASSRQGAGELFF,TRBV2,TRBD1,TRBJ2-2,NA
TGTGCCAGCAGTTACTCGGCACAGTTCGACACTGAAGCTTTCTTT,CASSYSAQFDTEAFF,TRBV6-5,NA,TRBJ1-1,once
TGTGCCAGCAACCGGGACAGGGGAAATTCACCCCTCCACTTT,CASNRDRGNSPLHF,TRBV11-2,TRBD1,TRBJ1-6,NA
TGTGCCAGCAGTACTTCAGCGGAGAGGACTGAAGCTTTCTTT,CASSTSAERTEAFF,TRBV28,NA,TRBJ1-1,NA
TGTGCCAGCAGTTTATATCGGGACTACGAGCAGTACTTC,CASSLYRDYEQYF,TRBV28,NA,TRBJ2-7,NA
TGCGCCAGCAGCACGGGGTCTAGCGGGGCCTACGAGCAGTACTTC,CASSTGSSGAYEQYF,TRBV5-1,TRBD2,TRBJ2-7,NA
TGTGCCAGCAGGGAACAGGGGGCGGATGGCTACACCTTC,CASREQGADGYTF,TRBV2,TRBD1,TRBJ1-2,NA
TGTGCCAGCTCTCCCGGGAGCCCCAGGGACACTGAAGCTTTCTTT,CASSPGSPRDTEAFF,TRBV18,NA,TRBJ1-1,NA
TGTGCCAGCAGCTTAGTGCTCCGGCAGGGGGAGACCCAGTACTTC,CASSLVLRQGETQYF,TRBV11-2,NA,TRBJ2-5,NA
TGTGCCTGGAGTGTAGAGGGGGGGTCGACAGATACGCAGTATTTT,CAWSVEGGSTDTQYF,TRBV30,NA,TRBJ2-3,NA
TGTGCCAGCAGCCAAGGTGCACAGGGGTGGAATGAGCAGTTCTTC,CASSQGAQGWNEQFF,TRBV3-1/TRBV3-2,TRBD1,TRBJ2-1,NA
TGTGCCAGCAGTGCTTTGAGGTCTAGCAATCAGCCCCAGCATTTT,CASSALRSSNQPQHF,TRBV2,NA,TRBJ1-5,NA
TGTGCCACTAGGGACAGGGGCTACGAGCAGTACTTC,CATRDRGYEQYF,TRBV19,TRBD1,TRBJ2-7,NA
TGTGCCAGCAGCTTAGGGCAGGCCCCAGGAAACACCGGGGAGCTGTTTTTT,CASSLGQAPGNTGELFF,TRBV13,NA,TRBJ2-2,NA
TGTGCCAGCAGCATGGGACAGGGGGTTGTCGATGAGCAGTTCTTC,CASSMGQGVVDEQFF,TRBV7-3,TRBD1,TRBJ2-1,NA
TGTGCCATCAGTGGACCAGGGGCGGACACCGGGGAGCTGTTTTTT,CAISGPGADTGELFF,TRBV10-3,NA,TRBJ2-2,NA
TGCGCCAGCAGCTTCCCGACAGGGGGCCGTGACACTGAAGCTTTCTTT,CASSFPTGGRDTEAFF,TRBV5-1,TRBD1,TRBJ1-1,NA
TGTGCCACCGGGACATCGAACACTGAAGCTTTCTTT,CATGTSNTEAFF,TRBV10-3,NA,TRBJ1-1,NA
TGTGCCAGTATAGGGACAGCTGGGGCCCGTGGCTACACCTTC,CASIGTAGARGYTF,TRBV19,TRBD1,TRBJ1-2,NA
TGCGCCAGCAGTGGGACTAGCGGGGTCGGGGAGACCCAGTACTTC,CASSGTSGVGETQYF,TRBV10-2,TRBD2,TRBJ2-5,NA
TGTGCCTGGAGTGTCTCCCGGGGAGCTTTCTTT,CAWSVSRGAFF,TRBV30,NA,TRBJ1-1,NA
TGCGCCAGCAGCCAGGCCGGGACTAGCGTGGTAGATACGCAGTATTTT,CASSQAGTSVVDTQYF,TRBV4-1,TRBD2,TRBJ2-3,NA
TGTGCCAGCAGATTACAGGGGAAGGCTGAAGCTTTCTTT,CASRLQGKAEAFF,TRBV12-3/TRBV12-4,TRBD1,TRBJ1-1,NA
TGTGCCAGCAGTCCAAGACTAGCGGGGGGGCCAGATACGCAGTATTTT,CASSPRLAGGPDTQYF,TRBV6-2/TRBV6-3,TRBD2,TRBJ2-3,NA
TGTGCCAGCAGCAACACCGGGACTAGCGTCGGGGCCAACGTCCTGACTTTC,CASSNTGTSVGANVLTF,TRBV7-6,TRBD2,TRBJ2-6,NA
TGTGCCACCAGTCTATCGGGCGGGGGGAGAGAGACCCAGTACTTC,CATSLSGGGRETQYF,TRBV24-1,TRBD2,TRBJ2-5,NA
TGTGCCAGCAGTTTACGTCTAGCGAACACCGGGGAGCTGTTTTTT,CASSLRLANTGELFF,TRBV27,NA,TRBJ2-2,once
TGCGCCAGCAGCCAAAACCCCCCACAGGGGGGAAGAGGACCCCTCCACTTT,CASSQNPPQGGRGPLHF,TRBV4-3,TRBD1,TRBJ1-6,few
TGTGCCATCAGTGAGGGGGGGTGGGAGACCCAGTACTTC,CAISEGGWETQYF,TRBV10-3,NA,TRBJ2-5,NA
TGTGCCAGCACTCCCCAGGGGACCAGCAATCAGCCCCAGCATTTT,CASTPQGTSNQPQHF,TRBV27,NA,TRBJ1-5,NA
TGTGCCAGCAGCTTCCCGGGACAGGGATATGGCTACACCTTC,CASSFPGQGYGYTF,TRBV7-2,TRBD1,TRBJ1-2,NA
TGTGCCAGCAGTGAATCCACCGGGGGGCCGAGCTCCTACAATGAGCAGTTCTTC,CASSESTGGPSSYNEQFF,TRBV25-1,NA,TRBJ2-1,NA
TGTGCCAGCAGTTACCCCGGGACAGCTCCAACGCCCCAGCATTTT,CASSYPGTAPTPQHF,TRBV6-2/TRBV6-3,TRBD1,TRBJ1-5,NA
TGTGCCAGTAGTATAGCCCTCGGGCAGCCCCAGCATTTT,CASSIALGQPQHF,TRBV19,NA,TRBJ1-5,NA
TGTGCCAGCAGCCGCGGGGGTCTAGCGAGAGAGACCCAGTACTTC,CASSRGGLARETQYF,TRBV7-3,TRBD2,TRBJ2-5,NA
TGTGCCAGCAGTGGAGCGGGGGGGCCGGGGGAGACCCAGTACTTC,CASSGAGGPGETQYF,TRBV2,TRBD2,TRBJ2-5,NA
TGTGCCAGCAGCTTAGGCCTAGCGGGGGCCCTCAACACCGGGGAGCTGTTTTTT,CASSLGLAGALNTGELFF,TRBV7-8,TRBD2,TRBJ2-2,NA
TGTGCCAGCAGTTCGCCCTCCGGGACAGGGTTTGGCTACACCTTC,CASSSPSGTGFGYTF,TRBV6-5,TRBD1,TRBJ1-2,NA
TGCGCCAGCAGCTTGGGCGGGGGCAAGTACACCGGGGAGCTGTTTTTT,CASSLGGGKYTGELFF,TRBV5-1,NA,TRBJ2-2,NA
TGTGCCAGTAGTAACGACTACGGCACAGATACGCAGTATTTT,CASSNDYGTDTQYF,TRBV19,NA,TRBJ2-3,NA
TGTGCCAGCTCACCACGGGCGGGACAGGGGGCAAGTGGCTACACCTTC,CASSPRAGQGASGYTF,TRBV18,TRBD1,TRBJ1-2,NA